This TCR beta chain was documented in a study of regulatory T cells in long-lasting Graves disease (dated by TCRdb to the early 2020s). Study-level background: Patients with newly diagnosed Graves' disease had been on antithyroid drugs for under 3 months. This study used TCR sequencing and RNA sequencing of peripheral blood to compare persistent Graves' disease patients against newly diagnosed Graves' disease patients. The study was conducted in China and was registered as a clinical trial. A total of around 35 samples underwent TCR sequencing: about 13 from persistent and some 20 from newly diagnosed Graves' disease patients. The research as a whole found: More public clonotypes were shared among persistent patients (roughly 2,700) than among newly diagnosed patients (roughly 1,000). Preferential use of TRBV28, TRBJ1-2 and TRBJ2-5 was observed in persistent disease, whereas TRBV20-1 and TRBJ2-1 were favored in newly diagnosed disease. Persistent Graves' disease patients showed lower TCR Shannon entropy and fewer highly expanded clones than newly diagnosed patients, suggesting clonal expansion. The study examined only peripheral blood because the primary lesion, thyroid tissue, could not be accessed. Only the TCR beta chain was sequenced and analyzed. As a limitation, the authors acknowledged that the small sample size may reduce accuracy.

According to the study, the label for this sample's time point signals: newly diagnosed GD, antithyroid drugs for less than 3 months. For both TCR sequencing and RNA sequencing, RNA was extracted from PBMCs using TRIzol. The diagnosis of Graves' disease followed American Thyroid Association guidelines. The patients came from an endocrinology department in Xi'an, China. Each patient gave about 10 milliliters of peripheral blood, collected in an EDTA anticoagulant tube. PBMCs were isolated by Ficoll Paque Plus density gradient separation without further T cell sorting. An Agilent 2100 Bioanalyzer and agarose gel were used to assess RNA quality, and a NanoDrop 2000 was used to measure RNA concentration. At least ten counts were recorded for this clonotype. No antigen is known for it. Base qualities are not recorded, but no much larger clone differs from it by a single base. For this chain, trimming is 1 base at the V end and 9 bases at the J end, and the number of junction bases without a gene match is 5. From cysteine to phenylalanine, the CDR3 is 14 amino acids long. The retained sequence is limited to the CDR3, 42 bases, with the frame set at the first base. According to the germline V gene (reference sequence), CDR1 reads LGHDT and CDR2 reads YNNKEL.

The library was prepared using multiplex PCR. Sequenced on an Illumina HiSeq 4000. TCR beta libraries were built with iRepertoire HTBI primers and Arm-PCR amplification of CDR3 regions. PCR products were gel purified before sequencing. In the paper's pipeline: Gene usage analysis of CDR3 amino acid clonotypes used the 62 TRBV and approximately 13 TRBJ segments found across samples. COPE and FqMerger were used to merge filtered high-quality paired reads into contigs. BLAST was used to align contigs to IMGT TRBV, TRBD and TRBJ reference genes, and CDR3 was defined according to IMGT. Highly expanded clones were defined as clonotypes with a frequency above 0.1%. Shannon entropy served as the measure of repertoire diversity, while the Gini coefficient captured V-J evenness. Clonotypes shared by more than one individual were considered public. Using fastp at Q25 and MiXCR, TCRdb reprocessed the public reads and kept productive beta chains. Rows are combined by CDR3 protein, so each entry shows the most common genes and DNA. For this entry, the V and J calls and clone size follow TCRdb and not the study's own pipeline. For this sample the table gives about 530,000 distinct CDR3 sequences, of which around 15% were detected only once. The top ten constitute 20% to 30% of the sample.

The same sample was also studied in work on T cells in Graves' hyperthyroidism and ophthalmopathy. The second study also describes: Stable Graves' hyperthyroidism was defined as no progression to ophthalmopathy during 18 months of follow-up. Hyperthyroidism patients were aged 18 to 65 years and newly diagnosed, with disease duration of less than 2 months. Any patient with an uncontrolled infection, another autoimmune disease, pregnancy or lactation was excluded. Diagnoses relied on clinical symptoms, serum thyroxine and TRAb, thyroid ultrasound and orbital computed tomography. The TCR CDR3 was subjected to a first round of RT-PCR using the HTBI primer set and the Qiagen OneStep RT-PCR kit. Most expanded thyroid clonotypes (frequency above 0.001) were also found in blood, which suggests that blood repertoires may mirror thyroid immune responses. A 13 V-J signature model separated ophthalmopathy from stable hyperthyroidism, with nearly 90% sensitivity and roughly 81% specificity in cross-validation and 80%/75% in testing. During validation, the model predicted progression to ophthalmopathy a median of around 6 months ahead of onset, with around 71% sensitivity and almost 75% specificity. To identify TCR V-J signatures that set the groups apart, the researchers used a discovery cohort of about a hundred patients, made up of approximately 43 with Graves' ophthalmopathy and 57 with stable Graves' hyperthyroidism. Prospective prediction of ophthalmopathy was tested in an independent validation cohort of about 19 hyperthyroidism patients and 17 patients who later progressed to ophthalmopathy. The 100 discovery patients were divided at random into training and test sets in a 7:3 ratio. Thyroid tissue and blood T-cell repertoires from six Graves' hyperthyroidism patients were also compared in the study. Following sampling, methimazole starting at 30 mg daily was given to hyperthyroidism patients, and high-dose intravenous methylprednisolone was given to ophthalmopathy patients. The libraries were constructed in a second round of multiplex PCR and then size-selected and purified. Sequencing of the libraries was done on an Illumina HiSeq2000 using paired-end 100 bp reads. SOAPnuke was used to process the raw data, removing reads that contained adapters or uncalled bases, had a mean Phred below 15, or lacked an exact match to the constant primer or identifier. High-quality paired reads were merged with COPE v1.2.5, and unique nucleotide sequences were defined as clonotypes. Clonotypes were aligned to IMGT TRBV, TRBD and TRBJ reference segments using MiTCR v1.1. The analysis was restricted to V-J combinations with a frequency above 0.0001, which together covered 99.2% of the repertoires. A TCS score was defined as the ratio of F50 (clonal expansion) to E x V (chaos), with BLOSUM62-based TCRdist applied between CDR3 peptides within each V-J. Welch's t-statistics and random forest reduced around 520 V-J features to about 12, which were used in a naive Bayes classifier (R e1071). Sample size was not statistically predetermined, and blinding of investigators to group allocation was not performed. The paper reports TCR Vbeta CDR3 sequencing of 130 to 150 peripheral blood samples: fewer than 50 ophthalmopathy, over 70 hyperthyroidism and around 17 progressor patients.

The material was peripheral blood mononuclear cells (PBMCs), obtained at new diagnosis, from a patient treated with antithyroid drugs. This sequence originates from a woman aged 35 to 59 with Graves disease. Donor details come from another sample of the same person, matched by shared clones. Recombination joined TRBV3-1 with TRBJ2-1, with 8 middle bases fitting TRBD2. Read as DNA, the sequence is TGTGCCAGCAGCCAAGGGACTAGCTGGGGTGAGCAGTTCTTC. It is translated as CASSQGTSWGEQFF.